The 20 T cell receptor beta chains listed next were all sequenced from one sample in a study of tumor-infiltrating lymphocytes in primary liver carcinoma. Total RNA and DNA came together from approximately 20-30 mg of bulk tissue without cell sorting. Reverse transcription of about 500 ng total RNA with a constant-region primer produced TCR beta cDNA. Slightly modified ARM-PCR served as the procedure for the TCR beta libraries. These libraries came from three rounds of nested multiplex PCR. Use of TRBV1-TRBV30 forward primers with a C-beta reverse primer characterized the first two PCR rounds, which lasted around 11 cycles each. Using its own MiXCR run on the multiplex PCR reads, TCRdb lists one record per CDR3 protein. The table lists 30,000 to 35,000 distinct CDR3 sequences, 60% to 85% of them singletons. Sequenced: liver tumor tissue from sampling region 5. The subset here: tumor region T5, tumor centre. These receptors all come from a man aged 35 to 55 with primary liver carcinoma and hepatitis B virus infection.

The V and J genes are TRBV5-4 and TRBJ2-7; 11 bases map to TRBD2. The germline gives CDR1 SGHNT, CDR2 YYREEE (reference sequence). This CDR3 contains 15 residues. With V trimmed by 3 bases and J by 4 bases, 6 bases remained unmatched. CDR3 region: CASSSLRLAGYEQYF. The DNA of the CDR3 is TGTGCCAGCAGCTCGCTGAGACTAGCGGGGTACGAGCAGTACTTC.

This chain links TRBV24-1 with TRBJ2-2; D may match TRBD1 or TRBD2 (5 bases each). Germline V gene data show CDR1 as KGHDR and CDR2 as SFDVKD. The CDR3 has 16 amino acids. V lost 2 bases and J lost 17, with 26 bases in between. The DNA of the CDR3 is TGTGCCACCAGTGATTCGAGTCGGGGCGATTCCGGGGAGCCCTTTTTT. This codes for CATSDSSRGDSGEPFF.

Concerning this clonotype: At one of its ends the junction is not consistent with the germline gene, which may arise from a read error. This rearrangement joins TRBV11-2 to TRBJ2-5; 8 nucleotides line up with TRBD2. The length of the CDR3 is 16 residues. Germline V gene lookup returns CDR1 SGHAT and CDR2 FQNNGV. The CDR3 region has the DNA TGTGCCAGCAGCCATACTCCTGGCGGGGGGAAAGAGTCCCACTACTTC. Amino acids: CASSHTPGGGKESHYF.

This clonotype was counted a single time. One end of the junction is discordant with germline, which a read error may explain. The rearrangement links TRBV11-3 to TRBJ2-1, with TRBD2 matching over 7 bases. CDR1 and CDR2 from the germline V gene are SGHNT and YENEEA. The CDR3 contains 13 residues. The CDR3 sequence is CATSFLLAEKQFF. CDR3 nucleotide sequence: TGTGCCACCAGCTTTCTTCTAGCGGAGAAGCAGTTCTTC.

The gene calls are TRBV4-2 and TRBJ1-2; 8 bases line up with TRBD1. The germline CDR1 and CDR2 sequences are LGHNA and YNFKEQ. Germline trimming cut 0 bases from V and 8 bases from J; bases unmatched to any gene: 8. This CDR3 has 15 amino acids. The CDR3 bases are TGTGCCAGCAGCCAAGAGCCAGGGGGCGGATCCGGCTACACCTTC. Translating it yields CASSQEPGGGSGYTF.

Turning to this clonotype: Compared with germline, one end of the junction differs, possibly owing to a read error. This chain uses TRBV4-2 with TRBJ2-1; either TRBD1 or TRBD2 may fit D (5 bases each). This CDR3 has 17 amino acids. Germline values: CDR1 LGHNA, CDR2 YNFKEQ. The CDR3 spells CASSQEGPESSYDEQIF. The CDR3 nucleotides are TGCGCCAGCAGCCAAGAGGGACCGGAGAGCTCCTACGATGAGCAGATCTTC.

In the case of this clonotype: The junction departs from the called germline gene at one end, perhaps through a read error. This chain links TRBV28 with TRBJ2-7; TRBD2 might be the D (6 bases). The germline gives CDR1 MDHEN, CDR2 SYDVKM. This CDR3 has 14 residues. CDR3 in DNA: TGTGCCAGCAGTCTCCTAACGGGAGCCTACGAGCAATACTTC. As protein: CASSLLTGAYEQYF.

This clonotype appeared a single time. Germline is not matched at one junction end, which may reflect a read error. The rearrangement joins TRBV10-3 to TRBJ1-5, with D uncertain. CDR1 and CDR2 from the germline V gene are ENHRY and SYGVKD. The CDR3 totals 14 residues. As DNA, the CDR3 is TGTGCCGTCAATGAGTATGAGGGCGATCAGCACCAGCATTTT. Protein product: CAVNEYEGDQHQHF.

This clonotype has more than one count but fewer than ten. This may be a read error, as it is one base from a much larger clone. The chain couples TRBV7-9 to TRBJ2-3; a possible D gene is TRBD1 (5 bases). CDR3 size: 10 residues. Germline values: CDR1 SEHNR, CDR2 FQNEAQ (reference sequence). Here the CDR3 reads CAWSTGTQYF. CDR3 nucleotides: TGTGCTTGGAGCACAGGTACGCAGTATTTT.

Details on this clonotype: The CDR3 ends on some other residue instead of the conserved phenylalanine or tryptophan, so this is likely a read error. The rearrangement joins TRBV12-3 or TRBV12-4 to TRBJ2-7, with D possibly being TRBD2 (6 bases). The CDR3 is 14 residues long. Trimming took 7 bases from V and 0 from J, leaving 13 bases between them. The CDR3 DNA sequence: TGTGCCAGCACTTCTAGCGTGGACTCCTACGAGCAGTACTAC. It yields the protein CASTSSVDSYEQYY.

This clonotype was counted once. The chain combines TRBV5-4 with TRBJ2-6, with a weak D call TRBD2 (6 bases). This CDR3 spans 16 amino acids. The V gene's germline CDR1 is SGHNT and CDR2 YYREEE (reference sequence). V dropped 8 bases and J dropped 3 bases, with 18 bases sitting between them. Here the CDR3 reads CASSTGGGYGANVLTF. In DNA form, the CDR3 reads TGTGCCAGTAGCACCGGAGGAGGGTATGGGGCCAACGTCCTGACTTTC.

Remarks on this clonotype: An end of the junction does not agree with germline; a read error may underlie this. The rearrangement uses TRBV12-3 or TRBV12-4 and TRBJ1-4; D gene unclear. The CDR3 sequence is 14 residues long. The chain's CDR3 is CTSSPRVGNEKLFF. CDR3 DNA sequence: TGCACCAGCAGTCCCCGGGTGGGTAATGAAAAACTGTTTTTT.

With regard to this clonotype: Mismatch with germline at one junction end may stem from a read error. The chain links TRBV10-3 to TRBJ2-7; 16 nucleotides match TRBD2. Germline values: CDR1 ENHRY, CDR2 SYGVKD. The CDR3 extends over 19 amino acids. CDR3 sequence (DNA): TGCGCCTTCACCAAACGGTCGGGACTAGCGGGAGGGTTCTCCTACGAGCAGTACTTC. This codes for CAFTKRSGLAGGFSYEQYF.

This clonotype is termed medium-sized. The chain carries TRBV28 and TRBJ2-7; TRBD2 aligns across 11 bases. Looked up from germline, CDR1 is MDHEN and CDR2 is SYDVKM. This CDR3 has 14 amino acids. V lost 5 bases to trimming and J lost 3 bases; unmatched junction nucleotides: 3. In DNA form, the CDR3 reads TGTGCCAGCAGTCCACTAGCGGGAGACTACGAGCAGTACTTC. This encodes CASSPLAGDYEQYF. The full variable domain, with the rest looked up from reference TRBV28 and TRBJ2-7, is DVKVTQSSRYLVKRTGEKVFLECVQDMDHENMFWYRQDPGLGLRLIYFSYDVKMKEKGDIPEGYSVSREKKERFSLILESASTNQTSMYLCASSPLAGDYEQYFGPGTRLTVT.

This chain links TRBV29-1 with TRBJ2-5, with D tentatively TRBD1 (5 bases). V was shortened by 7 bases and J by 5 bases, with 17 bases between the two germline ends. CDR1 and CDR2 (germline): SQVTM, ANQGSEA. The CDR3 covers 13 residues. The CDR3 DNA is TGCAGCGGGCTCACCCAGGGCGTGGAGACCCAGTACTTC. Its translation is CSGLTQGVETQYF. The whole variable domain, filled in from reference TRBV29-1 and TRBJ2-5, reads SAVISQKPSRDICQRGTSLTIQCQVDSQVTMMFWYRQQPGQSLTLIATANQGSEATYESGFVIDKFPISRPNLTFSTLTVSNMSPEDSSIYLCSGLTQGVETQYFGPGTRLLVL.

With regard to this clonotype: The missing conserved phenylalanine or tryptophan at the end of this CDR3 makes a read error likely. V is TRBV6-2 or TRBV6-3 and J is TRBJ1-5, with 7 bases lining up with TRBD1. In germline, CDR1 is MNHEY, CDR2 SVGEGT. V was pared by 7 bases and J by 13 bases, with 25 bases of the junction left unmatched. The CDR3 is 17 amino acids. The CDR3 bases are TGTGCCAGCACCCCTACAGAGGGGGCGTATAGCAATCAGTCACAGCATATT. Residues: CASTPTEGAYSNQSQHI.

About this clonotype: Germline and junction disagree at one end, which may indicate a read error. The chain recombines TRBV7-9 with TRBJ1-2, with D hard to call. CDR1 and CDR2 from the germline V gene are SEHNR and FQNEAQ (reference sequence). The CDR3 runs 16 residues. CDR3 region: CAISPEGRLSQYGHTF. DNA of the CDR3: TGTGCCATCAGCCCCGAGGGCAGACTGTCCCAGTATGGCCACACCTTC.

Remarks on this clonotype: The junction shows a germline mismatch at one end, possibly a read error. This chain connects TRBV5-6 to TRBJ2-2, with TRBD1 matching 7 bases. CDR3 size: 15 residues. Germline lookup yields CDR1 SGHDT and CDR2 YYEEEE. CDR3 bases: TGTACCAGCAGTCTCGGAACAGGGGTCACCGGGGAGCTGTTTTTT. It translates to CTSSLGTGVTGELFF.

This clonotype was seen more than once but under ten times. A much larger clone lies a single base off, so this may be a read error. The chain carries TRBV7-9 and TRBJ2-1; 12 nucleotides align to TRBD2. Germline lookup yields CDR1 SEHNR and CDR2 FQNEAQ (reference sequence). The CDR3 totals 16 residues. The CDR3 region is CVSSSLAGGPYNEQFF. DNA of the CDR3: TGTGTCAGCAGTTCCCTAGCGGGAGGGCCCTACAATGAGCAGTTCTTC. Looking up the rest from reference TRBV7-9 and TRBJ2-1 gives the full variable domain: DTGVSQNPRHKITKRGQNVTFRCDPISEHNRLYWYRQTLGQGPEFLTYFQNEAQLEKSRLLSDRFSAERPKGSFSTLEIQRTEQGDSAMYLCVSSSLAGGPYNEQFFGPGTRLTVL.

Regarding this clonotype: Germline and junction disagree at one end, which may indicate a read error. The chain carries TRBV11-2 and TRBJ2-7; D may be TRBD2 (5 bases). This CDR3 is built from 13 residues. The V gene's germline CDR1 is SGHAT and CDR2 FQNNGV. This chain's CDR3 is CVSNFGGASEQYF. For the CDR3, the DNA is TGTGTCAGCAACTTCGGAGGTGCTAGCGAGCAGTACTTC. Supplemented by reference TRBV11-2 and TRBJ2-7, the full variable domain reads EAGVAQSPRYKIIEKRQSVAFWCNPISGHATLYWYQQILGQGPKLLIQFQNNGVVDDSQLPKDRFSAERLKGVDSTLKIQPAKLEDSAVYLCVSNFGGASEQYFGPGTRLTVT.